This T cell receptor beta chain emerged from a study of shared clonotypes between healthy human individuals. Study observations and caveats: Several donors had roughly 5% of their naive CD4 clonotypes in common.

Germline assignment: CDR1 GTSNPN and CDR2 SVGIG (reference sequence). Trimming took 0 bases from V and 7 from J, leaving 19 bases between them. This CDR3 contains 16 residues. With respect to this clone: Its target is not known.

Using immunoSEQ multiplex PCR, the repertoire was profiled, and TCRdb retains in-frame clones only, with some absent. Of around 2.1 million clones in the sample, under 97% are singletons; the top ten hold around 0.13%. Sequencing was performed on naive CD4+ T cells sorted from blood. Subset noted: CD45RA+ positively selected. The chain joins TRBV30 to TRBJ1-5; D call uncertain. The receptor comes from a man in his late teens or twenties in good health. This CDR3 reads CAWSVPTSFSAQPQHF. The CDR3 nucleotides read TGTGCCTGGAGTGTACCGACGTCCTTCTCGGCCCAGCCCCAGCATTTT.